The rows below give T cell receptor beta chains drawn from one sample of a study of blood T cell repertoires in COVID-19. Produced via immunoSEQ multiplex PCR; TCRdb's table is partial and in-frame only. The sample holds 280,000 or so clones; approximately 91% are singletons and the top ten take less than 10%. What was sequenced was peripheral blood. These receptor sequences come from a man aged 18 to 29 with active or convalescent COVID-19. CDR3s include the opening cysteine and the closing phenylalanine or tryptophan. Fields, in order: D gene, clone size, J gene, V gene, CDR3 DNA, CDR3 protein. The D gene is left open where the match is weak. Clone size is stated in some rows and not others, as once, few, many or a class when expanded.

TRBD2	NA	TRBJ2-1	TRBV2	TGTGCCAGCAGCGATCCGACTAGCGCAGCCTACAATGAGCAGTTCTTC	CASSDPTSAAYNEQFF
TRBD2	NA	TRBJ2-3	TRBV5-1	TGCGCCAGCAGCTATGTGACTAGCGGGGGGTCAGATACGCAGTATTTT	CASSYVTSGGSDTQYF
TRBD2	once	TRBJ2-7	TRBV15	TGTGCCACCAGTACCGGGACTAGCGGGGGCTACGAGCAGTACTTC	CATSTGTSGGYEQYF
NA	NA	TRBJ2-5	TRBV6-2/TRBV6-3	TGTGCCAGCAGTTATTTAACGGGGGGCGCCCAGTACTTC	CASSYLTGGAQYF
NA	NA	TRBJ1-5	TRBV6-5	TGTGCCAGCATAGGGGTCAATCAGCCCCAGCATTTT	CASIGVNQPQHF
TRBD1	NA	TRBJ2-1	TRBV5-1	TGCGCCAGCAGCTTTGGCGGACAGGACTACAATGAGCAGTTCTTC	CASSFGGQDYNEQFF
TRBD1	NA	TRBJ2-1	TRBV10-3	TGTGCCATCACCCGACAGGGGACCAATGAGCAGTTCTTC	CAITRQGTNEQFF
NA	NA	TRBJ2-7	TRBV3-1/TRBV3-2	TGTGCCAGCAGCCAAGCCGGGACAATCTACGAGCAGTACTTC	CASSQAGTIYEQYF
NA	NA	TRBJ1-1	TRBV11-3	TGTGCCAGCAGCTTGAGAAGCGATACTGAAGCTTTCTTT	CASSLRSDTEAFF
NA	few	TRBJ2-2	TRBV12-5	TGTGCTAGTGGTTCCGTCGGGGAGCTGTTTTTT	CASGSVGELFF
NA	NA	TRBJ2-7	TRBV7-6	TGTGCCAGCAGCTCAGACAGCCTCTCCTACGAGCAGTACTTC	CASSSDSLSYEQYF
NA	NA	TRBJ1-3	TRBV4-3	TGCGCCAGCAGCGTCACACTAACAGGGACTGGAAACACCATATATTTT	CASSVTLTGTGNTIYF
TRBD1	NA	TRBJ1-1	TRBV2	TGTGCCAGCATGGGAAACAGGGGATCTGGGACTGAAGCTTTCTTT	CASMGNRGSGTEAFF
NA	NA	TRBJ1-6	TRBV2	TGTGCCAGCAGGGACCCTGCCAGGGGATCACCCCTCCACTTT	CASRDPARGSPLHF
NA	NA	TRBJ2-4	TRBV19	TGTGCCAGTAGCCGACCGGGAGAGGGTGTTAAGGCCAAAAACATTCAGTACTTC	CASSRPGEGVKAKNIQYF
NA	NA	TRBJ1-4	TRBV19	TGTGCCAGTAGTTGGGGCGGGGGTCGCGGTGAAAAACTGTTTTTT	CASSWGGGRGEKLFF
TRBD1	once	TRBJ1-1	TRBV27	TGTGCCAGCAGTCTGACGACAGGGGGCACTGAAGCTTTCTTT	CASSLTTGGTEAFF
TRBD1	NA	TRBJ2-7	TRBV6-5	TGTGCCAGCGGGAGGCAGGGGGCAGAGTACGAGCAGTACTTC	CASGRQGAEYEQYF
NA	NA	TRBJ1-1	TRBV18	TGTGCCAGCTCACCAAAACAGGGCAGGGGCACTGAAGCTTTCTTT	CASSPKQGRGTEAFF
NA	NA	TRBJ1-1	TRBV10-2	TGCGCCAGCAGTGAGGCAGTTCGAGGCACTGAAGCTTTCTTT	CASSEAVRGTEAFF
NA	NA	TRBJ1-5	TRBV2	TGTGCCAGCAATGCCGGGTCCCCCAGTCAGCCCCAGCATTTT	CASNAGSPSQPQHF
NA	NA	TRBJ2-3	TRBV15	TGTGCCACCAGCAGAGCCGGGGGTCCAGATACGCAGTATTTT	CATSRAGGPDTQYF
TRBD1	NA	TRBJ1-4	TRBV7-2	TGTGCCAGCAGCTTACAGGGGGCGCGTGAAAAACTGTTTTTT	CASSLQGAREKLFF
NA	NA	TRBJ2-3	TRBV19	TGTGCCAGTAGCAGCGGACAGAGCTCGCAGTATTTT	CASSSGQSSQYF
TRBD2	NA	TRBJ2-1	TRBV11-2	TGTGCCAGCAGCTTACTAGCGGGGGACCTCTTAAACTACAATGAGCAGTTCTTC	CASSLLAGDLLNYNEQFF
NA	few	TRBJ1-3	TRBV6-5	TGTGCCAGCACCTGGGGGGGCACTGGAAACACCATATATTTT	CASTWGGTGNTIYF
NA	NA	TRBJ1-5	TRBV19	TGTGCCAGTAGTATTGGGGGGAGGCAGCCCCAGCATTTT	CASSIGGRQPQHF
NA	few	TRBJ1-1	TRBV18	TGTGCCAGCTCACCGACGAGGGCTCCTGAGTTTGCGGAGGAAGCTTTCTTT	CASSPTRAPEFAEEAFF
NA	NA	TRBJ1-5	TRBV6-1	TGTGCCAGCAGTGATAGGCGACAGGGCAATCAGCCCCAGCATTTT	CASSDRRQGNQPQHF
TRBD1	NA	TRBJ2-7	TRBV5-1	TGCGCCAGCAGCAGGACAGGTAACTCCTACGAGCAGTACTTC	CASSRTGNSYEQYF
TRBD1	NA	TRBJ1-1	TRBV7-8	TGTGCCAGCAGCTCCCTTCGAGGGACAGTGAACACTGAAGCTTTCTTT	CASSSLRGTVNTEAFF
TRBD1	NA	TRBJ1-2	TRBV2	TGTGCCAGCAGTGCCGGGACAGGGGGTGGCTACACCTTC	CASSAGTGGGYTF
NA	NA	TRBJ1-2	TRBV11-2	TGTGCCAGCAGCTTAGATGAGGGACATAACTATGGCTACACCTTC	CASSLDEGHNYGYTF
NA	NA	TRBJ2-3	TRBV6-2/TRBV6-3	TGTGCCAGCAGTTACCGGTGGTCAAACACAGATACGCAGTATTTT	CASSYRWSNTDTQYF
TRBD1	NA	TRBJ1-2	TRBV5-6	TGTGCCAGCAGCCAAATGACAGGGGGCGTCTATGGCTACACCTTC	CASSQMTGGVYGYTF
TRBD1	NA	TRBJ1-2	TRBV4-3	TGCGCCAGCAGCCATTCCAGGACAGGTTCTAACTATGGCTACACCTTC	CASSHSRTGSNYGYTF
NA	many	TRBJ1-6	TRBV6-2/TRBV6-3	TGTGCCAGCAACCCCGGGGAGAGTTCACCCCTCCACTTT	CASNPGESSPLHF
NA	NA	TRBJ2-3	TRBV7-2	TGTGCCAGCAGCTTAGCGTCACCCCCACGGAGTACAGATACGCAGTATTTT	CASSLASPPRSTDTQYF
TRBD2	NA	TRBJ2-5	TRBV29-1	TGCAGCGTTGTTAGCGGGGCGGAGACCCAGTACTTC	CSVVSGAETQYF
TRBD1	NA	TRBJ2-5	TRBV9	TGTGCCAGCAGCGCATCAGGGGGTATCAATAGAAAGACCCAGTACTTC	CASSASGGINRKTQYF
NA	NA	TRBJ1-3	TRBV10-3	TGTGCCATCAGCACTCAGGGGTTCTCTGGAAACACCATATATTTT	CAISTQGFSGNTIYF
TRBD1	NA	TRBJ1-1	TRBV2	TGTGCCAGCGGGAGAGAACAGGGGGGGACTGAAGCTTTCTTT	CASGREQGGTEAFF
NA	few	TRBJ1-1	TRBV6-2/TRBV6-3	TGTGCCAGCAGTTACTTGGAGAAAACTGAAGCTTTCTTT	CASSYLEKTEAFF
NA	NA	TRBJ2-7	TRBV19	TGTGCCAGTAGTATATTCCTCGACAGGGAGCAGTACTTC	CASSIFLDREQYF
NA	once	TRBJ2-1	TRBV10-3	TGTGCCATCAGTGACAGCTACAATGAGCAGTTCTTC	CAISDSYNEQFF
TRBD2	once	TRBJ2-7	TRBV2	TGTGCCAGCAGTTACAGACTAGCGGGGAGCTTTCTTAGCTCCTACGAGCAGTACTTC	CASSYRLAGSFLSSYEQYF